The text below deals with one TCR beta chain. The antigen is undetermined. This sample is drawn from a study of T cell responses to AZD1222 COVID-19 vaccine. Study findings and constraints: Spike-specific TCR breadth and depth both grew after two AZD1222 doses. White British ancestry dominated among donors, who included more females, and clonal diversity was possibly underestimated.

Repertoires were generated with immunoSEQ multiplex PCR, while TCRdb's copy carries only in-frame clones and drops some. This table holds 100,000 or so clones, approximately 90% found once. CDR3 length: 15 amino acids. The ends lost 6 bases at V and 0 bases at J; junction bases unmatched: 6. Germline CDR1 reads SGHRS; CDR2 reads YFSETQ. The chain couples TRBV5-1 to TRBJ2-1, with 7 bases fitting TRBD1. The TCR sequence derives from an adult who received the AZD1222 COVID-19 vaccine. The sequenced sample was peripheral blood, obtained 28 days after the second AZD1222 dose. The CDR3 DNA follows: TGCGCCAGCACCCCGGGACAGACCTCCTACAATGAGCAGTTCTTC. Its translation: CASTPGQTSYNEQFF.